These T cell receptor beta chains were read from a single sample in a study of neurological immune-mediated disorders. From the 5' RACE reads, TCRdb called clonotypes with MiXCR, one entry per CDR3 protein. The data hold some 55,000 distinct CDR3 sequences, with roughly 8.4% observed a single time. Sequencing input: PBMCs. These receptor sequences come from a woman between 40 and 55 years old in good health. CDR3s include the opening cysteine and the closing phenylalanine or tryptophan. The D gene is left open where the match is weak. Expanded clones get a size class; other rows say once, few or many, or leave the size out.

V	size	J	D	DNA	CDR3
TRBV29-1	-	TRBJ2-7	TRBD2	TGCAGCGTCAGCGGGGGAGTCACTTACGAGCAGTACTTC	CSVSGGVTYEQYF
TRBV6-5	-	TRBJ2-4	TRBD2	TGTGCCAGCAGTTACTCGTACCCGACTAGCGGGGGCGGGAGGAACATTCAGTACTTC	CASSYSYPTSGGGRNIQYF
TRBV5-1	many	TRBJ2-1	-	TGCGCCAGCAGCTTGAGGCCAGGGGTGGGCAATGAGCAGTTCTTC	CASSLRPGVGNEQFF
TRBV3-1	-	TRBJ1-1	-	TGTGCCAGCAGCCAAGCGGTAAGTTGGAACACTGAAGCTTTCTTT	CASSQAVSWNTEAFF
TRBV12-3/TRBV12-4	many	TRBJ1-1	-	TGTGCCAGCAGTTTTCTTGCCGCTGAAGCTTTCTTT	CASSFLAAEAFF
TRBV5-1	-	TRBJ2-7	-	TGCGCCAGCAGCTTGCTGACTCACTTCGACGAGCAGTACTTC	CASSLLTHFDEQYF
TRBV6-2/TRBV6-3	many	TRBJ1-1	-	TGTGCCAGCAGCCCCAGGTTGGGGGTGGGTTCCACTGAAGCTTTCTTT	CASSPRLGVGSTEAFF
TRBV20-1	many	TRBJ2-1	-	TGCAGTGCTAGAGACGGTGGACTGACCGGCGATGAGCAGTTCTTC	CSARDGGLTGDEQFF
TRBV6-2/TRBV6-3	many	TRBJ2-5	-	TGTGCCAGCAGAACCGATGGTAGGGGGGAAGAGACCCAGTACTTC	CASRTDGRGEETQYF
TRBV29-1	many	TRBJ2-7	TRBD1	TGCAGCGTTGGGGGGACAGATTCCTACGAGCAGTACTTC	CSVGGTDSYEQYF
TRBV6-5	many	TRBJ1-5	-	TGTGCCAGCGCTGGCAGGCCTAATCAGCCCCAGCATTTT	CASAGRPNQPQHF
TRBV10-3	many	TRBJ2-6	TRBD1	TGTGCCATCAGTGAGTCACCCCCATTTCAGGGGGCGGTTGGGGCCAACGTCCTGACTTTC	CAISESPPFQGAVGANVLTF
TRBV20-1	many	TRBJ2-5	-	TGCAGTGCTAGAGTTAGTCCTGGGTCGTGGGAGACCCAGTACTTC	CSARVSPGSWETQYF
TRBV4-3	many	TRBJ2-1	-	TGCGCCAGCCGCGACAGTTACAATGAGCAGTTCTTC	CASRDSYNEQFF
TRBV7-2	many	TRBJ2-7	-	TGTGCCAGCAGTCAAACGTGGGCAGCCCGATTGGAGCAGTACTTC	CASSQTWAARLEQYF
TRBV4-1	many	TRBJ2-2	TRBD1	TGCGCCAGCAGCCAGAGCCTTCAGGGGGCGAACACCGGGGAGCTGTTTTTT	CASSQSLQGANTGELFF
TRBV6-5	many	TRBJ1-5	-	TGTGCCAGCAGCAGGTGGCAGGGCGTCAATCAGCCCCAGCATTTT	CASSRWQGVNQPQHF
TRBV5-1	many	TRBJ2-1	-	TGCGCCAGCAGCTCCCCGGACAGCAATGAGCAGTTCTTC	CASSSPDSNEQFF
TRBV4-1	many	TRBJ2-1	-	TGCGCCAGCAGCCAAGAATACGGACCCGGCAAGTACAATGAGCAGTTCTTC	CASSQEYGPGKYNEQFF
TRBV6-6	many	TRBJ2-4	TRBD1	TGTGCCAGCAGCACCTCAATCCGTCAGGGGGCCGGCATTCAGTACTTC	CASSTSIRQGAGIQYF
TRBV27	many	TRBJ2-3	TRBD2	TGTGCCATCAGAGCGGGAGGTAGCACAGATACGCAGTATTTT	CAIRAGGSTDTQYF
TRBV6-5	many	TRBJ1-1	TRBD1	TGTGCCAGCAGTGAGCGACAGGGGGCTCGGAACACTGAAGCTTTCTTT	CASSERQGARNTEAFF
TRBV12-3/TRBV12-4	many	TRBJ1-1	-	TGTGCCAGCATCTTAGGACTGTCGAACACTGAAGCTTTCTTT	CASILGLSNTEAFF
TRBV7-9	-	TRBJ2-3	-	TGTGCCAGCAGCCCCCTCGGAGGGAGCACAGATACGCAGTATTTT	CASSPLGGSTDTQYF
TRBV5-1	many	TRBJ2-7	TRBD1	TGCGCCAGCAGCGTGGACAGGGGAAACGAGCAGTACTTC	CASSVDRGNEQYF
TRBV12-3/TRBV12-4	many	TRBJ2-1	TRBD2	TGTGCCAGCAGTTTAGGGGGGACTAGCGGGAGGGATGAGCAGTTCTTC	CASSLGGTSGRDEQFF
TRBV14	many	TRBJ2-2	-	TGTGCCAGCAGCCAAGTTGATGGTACCGGGGAGCTGTTTTTT	CASSQVDGTGELFF
TRBV10-3	-	TRBJ2-5	TRBD1	TGTACCACCCGAATGACAGGGGTTGGGGAGACACAGTACTTC	CTTRMTGVGETQYF
TRBV18	many	TRBJ1-6	-	TGTGCCAGCTCACCAGGGATCGGATCACCCCTCCACTTT	CASSPGIGSPLHF
TRBV7-3	-	TRBJ1-2	-	TGTGCCAGCAGCTTAAGTACAGGGAACTATGGCTACACCTTC	CASSLSTGNYGYTF
TRBV24-1	many	TRBJ2-5	-	TGTGCCACCAGTTCCGGGGTAGGGGAGACCCAGTACTTC	CATSSGVGETQYF
TRBV6-6	many	TRBJ1-5	-	TGTGCCAGCAGTTATATGAGGGCGGGGAATCAGCCCCAGCATTTT	CASSYMRAGNQPQHF
TRBV11-2	many	TRBJ1-1	-	TGTGCCAGCACCTGGGGGGCGAACACTGAAGCTTTCTTT	CASTWGANTEAFF
TRBV11-2	many	TRBJ1-2	TRBD1	TGTGCCAGCAGCTCCCGGGACAGGGCCTATGGCTACACCTTC	CASSSRDRAYGYTF
TRBV14	many	TRBJ2-2	TRBD1	TGTGCCAGCAGTCGTTCTACAGGGGCTGCCGGGGAGCTGTTTTTT	CASSRSTGAAGELFF
TRBV6-6	many	TRBJ1-4	-	TGTGCCAGCAGTCCTTCGGGGGACGGCGGGGGAAAACTGTTTTTT	CASSPSGDGGGKLFF
TRBV6-2/TRBV6-3	many	TRBJ2-2	TRBD2	TGTGCCAGCAGTTACGGTCCAGCGGGGGGGTACACCGGGGAGCTGTTTTTT	CASSYGPAGGYTGELFF
TRBV6-5	many	TRBJ2-7	TRBD1	TGTGCCAGCAGTTATTTCAACAGGGGCTCCTACGAGCAGTACTTC	CASSYFNRGSYEQYF
TRBV9	many	TRBJ2-7	TRBD1	TGTGCCAGCAGCGTCGGGACAGGACCGTCCTACGAGCAGTACTTC	CASSVGTGPSYEQYF
TRBV3-1	-	TRBJ2-5	-	TGTGCCAGCAGCCAAGACGCTAGTGGGGAGACCCAGTACTTC	CASSQDASGETQYF
TRBV15	many	TRBJ2-1	TRBD2	TGTGCCACCAGCACCCGTCCGGGGGCGACTAGCGGGAGGACGCAGTTCTTC	CATSTRPGATSGRTQFF
TRBV27	many	TRBJ2-7	-	TGTGCCAGCAGTTCCCCCCACACCGGATACGAGCAGTACTTC	CASSSPHTGYEQYF
TRBV5-1	many	TRBJ2-7	TRBD1	TGCGCCAGCAGCATTGAGACAGGGGGCCCAGCCTACGAGCAGTACTTC	CASSIETGGPAYEQYF
TRBV20-1	many	TRBJ1-1	TRBD1	TGCAGTGCTAGCAAAACAGGGGACACTGAAGCTTTCTTT	CSASKTGDTEAFF
TRBV10-3	many	TRBJ2-3	TRBD1	TGTGCCACGGACAGGGGGCGGCCAAACATGGATACGCAGTATTTT	CATDRGRPNMDTQYF
TRBV7-2	many	TRBJ1-1	-	TGTGCCAGCAGTCGCCTAGTGAACACTGAAGCTTTCTTT	CASSRLVNTEAFF
TRBV9	many	TRBJ1-2	-	TGTGCCAGCAGCGTGCAGGGGACCTATGGCTACACCTTC	CASSVQGTYGYTF
TRBV20-1	many	TRBJ1-2	-	TGCAGTGCCCTCTTAGGGCAGGAGGTCTCTGGCTACACCTTC	CSALLGQEVSGYTF
TRBV6-2/TRBV6-3	many	TRBJ2-2	-	TGTGCCAGCAGTGGGGGACGAAGCACCGGGGAGCTGTTTTTT	CASSGGRSTGELFF
TRBV6-2/TRBV6-3	many	TRBJ2-7	TRBD2	TGTGCCAGCAGTTATAGCGGGAGTCCCCCCTACGAGCAGTACTTC	CASSYSGSPPYEQYF
TRBV15	many	TRBJ2-7	TRBD2	TGTGCCACCAGCAGAGATCTAGCGGGGACCTACGAGCAGTACTTC	CATSRDLAGTYEQYF
TRBV6-2/TRBV6-3	many	TRBJ2-1	TRBD2	TGTGCCAGCAGTTACTCTCCAGCGGGGGGTCTCTACAATGAGCAGTTCTTC	CASSYSPAGGLYNEQFF
TRBV5-1	many	TRBJ2-5	-	TGCGCCAGCAGCTTGGCAGGGCAGAGGGAGACCCAGTACTTC	CASSLAGQRETQYF
TRBV6-2/TRBV6-3	many	TRBJ2-2	TRBD2	TGTGCCAGCCGGGGACTAGCGGGAAAGAACACCGGGGAGCTGTTTTTT	CASRGLAGKNTGELFF
TRBV5-6	many	TRBJ2-3	TRBD1	TGTGCCAGCAGCTTGGCGGACAGGCGCACAGATACGCAGTATTTT	CASSLADRRTDTQYF
TRBV7-2	many	TRBJ2-5	-	TGTGCCAGCAGCTTATGGTCAGGGGCCACTCAAGAGACCCAGTACTTC	CASSLWSGATQETQYF